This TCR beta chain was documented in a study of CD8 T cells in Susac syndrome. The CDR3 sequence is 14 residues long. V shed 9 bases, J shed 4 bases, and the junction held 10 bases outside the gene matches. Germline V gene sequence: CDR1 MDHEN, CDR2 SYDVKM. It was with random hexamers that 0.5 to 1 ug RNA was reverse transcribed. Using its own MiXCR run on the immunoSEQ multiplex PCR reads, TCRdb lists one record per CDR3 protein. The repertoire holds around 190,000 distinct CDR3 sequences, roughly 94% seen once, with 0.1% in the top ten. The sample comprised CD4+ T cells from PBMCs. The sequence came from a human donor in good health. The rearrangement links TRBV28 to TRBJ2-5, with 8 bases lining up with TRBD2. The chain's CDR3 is CASHAAGELETQYF. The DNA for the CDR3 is TGTGCCAGTCACGCAGCGGGAGAGCTAGAGACCCAGTACTTC.